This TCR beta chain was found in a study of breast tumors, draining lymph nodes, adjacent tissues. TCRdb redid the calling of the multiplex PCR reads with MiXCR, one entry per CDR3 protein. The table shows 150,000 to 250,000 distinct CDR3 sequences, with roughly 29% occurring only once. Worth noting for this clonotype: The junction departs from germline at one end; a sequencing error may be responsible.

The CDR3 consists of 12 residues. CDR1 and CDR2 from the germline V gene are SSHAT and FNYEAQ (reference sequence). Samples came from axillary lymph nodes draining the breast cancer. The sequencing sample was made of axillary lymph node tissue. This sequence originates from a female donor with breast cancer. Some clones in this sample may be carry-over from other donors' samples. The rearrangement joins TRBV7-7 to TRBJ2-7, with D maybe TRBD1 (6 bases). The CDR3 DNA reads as TGTGCTAGCAGCTCAACAGGGAGCGAGCAGTACTTC. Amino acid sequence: CASSSTGSEQYF.